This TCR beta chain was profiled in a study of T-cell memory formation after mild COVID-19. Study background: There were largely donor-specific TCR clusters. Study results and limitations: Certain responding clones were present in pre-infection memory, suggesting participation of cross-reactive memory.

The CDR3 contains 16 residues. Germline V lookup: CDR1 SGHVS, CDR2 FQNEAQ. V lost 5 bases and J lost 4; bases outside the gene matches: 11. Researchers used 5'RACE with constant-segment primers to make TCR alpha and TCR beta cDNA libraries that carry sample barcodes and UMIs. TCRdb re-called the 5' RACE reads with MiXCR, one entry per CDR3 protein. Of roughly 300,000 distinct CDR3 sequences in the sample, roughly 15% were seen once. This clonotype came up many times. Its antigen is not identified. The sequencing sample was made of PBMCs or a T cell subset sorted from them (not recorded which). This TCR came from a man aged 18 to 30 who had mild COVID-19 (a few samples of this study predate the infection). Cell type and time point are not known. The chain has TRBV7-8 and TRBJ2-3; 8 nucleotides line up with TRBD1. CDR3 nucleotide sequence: TGTGCCAGCAGCGCAACAGGGGGTCGAGCTGCAGATACGCAGTATTTT. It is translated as CASSATGGRAADTQYF.